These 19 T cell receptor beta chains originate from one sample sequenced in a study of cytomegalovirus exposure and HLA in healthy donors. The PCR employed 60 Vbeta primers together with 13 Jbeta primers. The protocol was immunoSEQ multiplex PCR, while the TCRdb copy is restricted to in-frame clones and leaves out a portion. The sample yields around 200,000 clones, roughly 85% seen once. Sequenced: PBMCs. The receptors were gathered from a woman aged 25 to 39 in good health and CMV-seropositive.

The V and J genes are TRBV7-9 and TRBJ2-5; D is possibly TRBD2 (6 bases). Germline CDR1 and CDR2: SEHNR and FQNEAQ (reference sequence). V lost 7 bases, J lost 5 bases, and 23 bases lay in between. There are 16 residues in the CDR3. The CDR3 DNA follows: TGTGCCAGCACCCTGGAGGGCGTCTTTCCCCTGGAGACCCAGTACTTC. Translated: CASTLEGVFPLETQYF.

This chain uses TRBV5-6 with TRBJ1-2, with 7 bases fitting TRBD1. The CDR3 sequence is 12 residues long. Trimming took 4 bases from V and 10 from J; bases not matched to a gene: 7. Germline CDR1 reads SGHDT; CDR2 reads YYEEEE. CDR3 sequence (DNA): TGTGCCAGCAGCGTAATCAGGGGGGCCTACACCTTC. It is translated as CASSVIRGAYTF.

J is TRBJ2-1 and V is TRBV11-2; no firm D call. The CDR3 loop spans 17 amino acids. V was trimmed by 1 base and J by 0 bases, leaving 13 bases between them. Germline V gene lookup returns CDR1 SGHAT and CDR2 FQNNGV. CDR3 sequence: CASSLVSVQVSYNEQFF. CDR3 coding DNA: TGTGCCAGCAGCTTAGTTAGTGTTCAGGTCTCCTACAATGAGCAGTTCTTC.

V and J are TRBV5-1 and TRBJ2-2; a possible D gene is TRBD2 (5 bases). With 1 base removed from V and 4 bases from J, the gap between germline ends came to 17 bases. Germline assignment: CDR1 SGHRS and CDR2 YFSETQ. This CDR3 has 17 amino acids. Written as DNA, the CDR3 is TGCGCCAGCAGCTTGATGCCTAGCTCTGCGTTCACCGGGGAGCTGTTTTTT. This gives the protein CASSLMPSSAFTGELFF.

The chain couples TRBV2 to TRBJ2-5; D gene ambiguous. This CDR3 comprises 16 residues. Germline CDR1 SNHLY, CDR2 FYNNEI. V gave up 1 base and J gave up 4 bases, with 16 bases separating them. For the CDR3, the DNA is TGTGCCAGCAGTGAAGACAATGGCGCGTGGAGAGAGACCCAGTACTTC. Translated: CASSEDNGAWRETQYF.

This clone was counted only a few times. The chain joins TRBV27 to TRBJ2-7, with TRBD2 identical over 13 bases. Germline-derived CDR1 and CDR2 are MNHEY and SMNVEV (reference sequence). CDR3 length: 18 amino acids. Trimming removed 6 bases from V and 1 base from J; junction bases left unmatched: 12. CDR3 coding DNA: TGTGCCAGCAGGGCTACTAGCGGGAGGGCCTTTCCTTCCTACGAGCAGTACTTC. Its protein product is CASRATSGRAFPSYEQYF.

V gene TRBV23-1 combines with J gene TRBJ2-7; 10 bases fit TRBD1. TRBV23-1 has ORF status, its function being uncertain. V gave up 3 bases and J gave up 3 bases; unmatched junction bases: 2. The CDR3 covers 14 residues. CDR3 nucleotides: TGCGCCAGCAGTCAGTGGGACAGGGGCTACGAGCAGTACTTC. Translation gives CASSQWDRGYEQYF.

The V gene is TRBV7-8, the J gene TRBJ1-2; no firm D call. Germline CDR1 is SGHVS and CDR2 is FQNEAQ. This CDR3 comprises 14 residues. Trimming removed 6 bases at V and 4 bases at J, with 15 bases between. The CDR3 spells CASSVGSAAYGYTF. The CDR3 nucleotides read TGTGCCAGCAGTGTGGGGAGTGCGGCCTATGGCTACACCTTC. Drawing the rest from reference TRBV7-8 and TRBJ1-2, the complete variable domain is GAGVSQSPRYKVAKRGQDVALRCDPISGHVSLFWYQQALGQGPEFLTYFQNEAQLDKSGLPSDRFFAERPEGSVSTLKIQRTQQEDSAVYLCASSVGSAAYGYTFGSGTRLTVV.

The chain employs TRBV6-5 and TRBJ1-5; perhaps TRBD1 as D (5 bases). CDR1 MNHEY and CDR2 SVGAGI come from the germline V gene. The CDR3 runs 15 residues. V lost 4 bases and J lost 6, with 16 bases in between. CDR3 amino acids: CASSFGQGGIQPQHF. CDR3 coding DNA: TGTGCCAGCAGTTTCGGGCAGGGAGGTATTCAGCCCCAGCATTTT.

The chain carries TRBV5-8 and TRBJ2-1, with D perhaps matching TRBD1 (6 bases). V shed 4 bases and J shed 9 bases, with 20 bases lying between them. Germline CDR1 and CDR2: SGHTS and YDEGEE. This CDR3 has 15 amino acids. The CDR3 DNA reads TGTGCCAGCAGCCGTCTAACAGGGATTCGAGGTGAGCAGTTCTTC. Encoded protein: CASSRLTGIRGEQFF.

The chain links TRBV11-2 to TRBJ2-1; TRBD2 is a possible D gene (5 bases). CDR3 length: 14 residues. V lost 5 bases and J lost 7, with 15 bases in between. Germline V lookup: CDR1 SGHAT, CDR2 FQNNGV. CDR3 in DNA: TGTGCCAGCAGCCCCCCAGCTACGGGAAATGAGCAGTTCTTC. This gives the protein CASSPPATGNEQFF.

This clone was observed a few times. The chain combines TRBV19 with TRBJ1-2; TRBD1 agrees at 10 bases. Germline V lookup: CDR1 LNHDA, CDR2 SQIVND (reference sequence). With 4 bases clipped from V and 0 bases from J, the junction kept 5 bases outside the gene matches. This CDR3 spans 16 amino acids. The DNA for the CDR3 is TGTGCCAGTAGTAACCGGACAGGGGGAGCTAACTATGGCTACACCTTC. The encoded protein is CASSNRTGGANYGYTF.

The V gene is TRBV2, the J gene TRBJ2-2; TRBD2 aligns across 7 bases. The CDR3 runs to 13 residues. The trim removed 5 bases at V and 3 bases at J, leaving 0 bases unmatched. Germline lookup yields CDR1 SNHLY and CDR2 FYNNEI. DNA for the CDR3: TGTGCCAGCAGTCGGGGGGACACCGGGGAGCTGTTTTTT. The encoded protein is CASSRGDTGELFF.

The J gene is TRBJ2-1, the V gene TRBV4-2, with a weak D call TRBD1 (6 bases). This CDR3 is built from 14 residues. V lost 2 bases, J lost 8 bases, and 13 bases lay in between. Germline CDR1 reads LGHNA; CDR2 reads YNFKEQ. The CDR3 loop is CASSQTGPGDEQFF. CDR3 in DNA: TGTGCCAGCAGCCAAACAGGACCAGGGGATGAGCAGTTCTTC.

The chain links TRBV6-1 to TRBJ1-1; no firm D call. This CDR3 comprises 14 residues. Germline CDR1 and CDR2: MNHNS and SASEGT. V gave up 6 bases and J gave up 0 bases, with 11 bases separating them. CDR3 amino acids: CASSPRRMNTEAFF. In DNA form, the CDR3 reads TGTGCCAGCAGCCCCAGAAGAATGAACACTGAAGCTTTCTTT.

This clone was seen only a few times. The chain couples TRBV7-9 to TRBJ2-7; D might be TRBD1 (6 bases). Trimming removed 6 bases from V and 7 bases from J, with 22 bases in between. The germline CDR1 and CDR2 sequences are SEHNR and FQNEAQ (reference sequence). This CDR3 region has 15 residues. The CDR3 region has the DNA TGTGCCAGCAGACCAAGGGACACCCGAGCCGAGGAGCAGTACTTC. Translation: CASRPRDTRAEEQYF.

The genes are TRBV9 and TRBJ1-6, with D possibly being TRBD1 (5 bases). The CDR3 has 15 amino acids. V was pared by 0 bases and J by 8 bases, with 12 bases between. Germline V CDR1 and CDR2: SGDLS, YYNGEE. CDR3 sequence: CASSVEGREDSPLHF. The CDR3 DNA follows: TGTGCCAGCAGCGTAGAAGGCAGGGAAGATTCACCCCTCCACTTT.

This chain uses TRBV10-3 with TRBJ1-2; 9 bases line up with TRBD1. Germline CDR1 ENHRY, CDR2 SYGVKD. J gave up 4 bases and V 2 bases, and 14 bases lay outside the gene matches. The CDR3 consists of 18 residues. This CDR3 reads CAISEGGGQGFKGYGYTF. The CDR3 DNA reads TGTGCCATCAGTGAGGGGGGTGGACAGGGGTTCAAGGGCTATGGCTACACCTTC.

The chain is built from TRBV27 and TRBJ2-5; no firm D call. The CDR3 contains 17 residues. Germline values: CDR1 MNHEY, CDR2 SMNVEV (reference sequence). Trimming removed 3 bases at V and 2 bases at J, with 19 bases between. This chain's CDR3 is CASSFRLTVRLQETQYF. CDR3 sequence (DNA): TGTGCCAGCAGTTTCCGCCTAACGGTTCGGTTACAAGAGACCCAGTACTTC.